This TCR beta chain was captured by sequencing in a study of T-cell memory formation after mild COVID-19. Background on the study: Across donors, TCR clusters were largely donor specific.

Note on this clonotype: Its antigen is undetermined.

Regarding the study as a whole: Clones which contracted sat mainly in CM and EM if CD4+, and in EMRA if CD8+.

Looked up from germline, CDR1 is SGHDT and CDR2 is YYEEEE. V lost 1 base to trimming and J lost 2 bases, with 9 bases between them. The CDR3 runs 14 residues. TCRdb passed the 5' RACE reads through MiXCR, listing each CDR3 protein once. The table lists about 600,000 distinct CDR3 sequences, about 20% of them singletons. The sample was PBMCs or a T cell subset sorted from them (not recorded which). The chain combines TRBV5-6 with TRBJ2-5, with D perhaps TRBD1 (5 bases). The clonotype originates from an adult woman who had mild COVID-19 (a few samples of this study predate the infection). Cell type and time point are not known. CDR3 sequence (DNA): TGTGCCAGCAGCTTGATGGGGCCGCAAGAGACCCAGTACTTC. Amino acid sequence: CASSLMGPQETQYF.